This T cell receptor beta chain was retrieved from a study of T cell responses to AZD1222 COVID-19 vaccine. General observations from the study: The peak T cell response came first, and repertoires were sampled only after it. Donors were mostly white British, more females; clonal diversity possibly underestimated.

The table came from immunoSEQ multiplex PCR; TCRdb's copy has only in-frame clones and leaves some out. The repertoire consists of over 100,000 clones, with around 90% occurring once and the leading ten covering 13%. V lost 4 bases and J 0 bases, leaving 11 bases between the germline ends. The CDR3 loop spans 16 amino acids. Germline V gives CDR1 KGHDR, CDR2 SFDVKD. Comments on this clone: Its antigen is not known.

The chain combines TRBV24-1 with TRBJ2-2; possibly TRBD1 for D (5 bases). The source material was peripheral blood, sampled on day 0 of MenACWY control vaccination. The TCR was taken from an adult in good health. The chain's CDR3 is CATSEVDSTNTGELFF. For the CDR3, the DNA is TGTGCCACCAGTGAAGTAGACAGTACGAACACCGGGGAGCTGTTTTTT.